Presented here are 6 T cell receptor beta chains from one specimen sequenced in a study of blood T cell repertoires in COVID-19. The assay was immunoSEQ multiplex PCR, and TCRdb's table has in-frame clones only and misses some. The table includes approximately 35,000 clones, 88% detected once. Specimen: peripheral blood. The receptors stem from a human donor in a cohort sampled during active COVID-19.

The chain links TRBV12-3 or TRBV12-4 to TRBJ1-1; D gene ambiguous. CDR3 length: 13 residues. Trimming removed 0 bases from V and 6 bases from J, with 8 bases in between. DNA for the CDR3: TGTGCCAGCAGTTTAGCGCTACGGGCTGAAGCTTTCTTT. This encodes CASSLALRAEAFF.

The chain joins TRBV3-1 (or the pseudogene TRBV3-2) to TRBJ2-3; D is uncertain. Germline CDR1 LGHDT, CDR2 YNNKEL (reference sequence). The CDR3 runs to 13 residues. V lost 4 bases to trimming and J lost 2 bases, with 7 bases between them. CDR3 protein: CASSPLTTDTQYF. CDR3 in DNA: TGTGCCAGCAGCCCACTTACCACAGATACGCAGTATTTT.

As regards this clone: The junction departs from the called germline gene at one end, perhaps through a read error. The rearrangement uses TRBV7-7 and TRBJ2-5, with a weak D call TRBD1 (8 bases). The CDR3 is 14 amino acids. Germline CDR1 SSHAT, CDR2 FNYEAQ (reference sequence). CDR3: CASSWGGQEETQYF. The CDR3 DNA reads TGTGCTAGCAGCTGGGGGGGACAGGAAGAGACCCAGTACTTC.

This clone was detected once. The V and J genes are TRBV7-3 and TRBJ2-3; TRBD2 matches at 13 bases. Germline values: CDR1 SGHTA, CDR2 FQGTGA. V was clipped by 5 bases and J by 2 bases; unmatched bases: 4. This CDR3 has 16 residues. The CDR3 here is CASSPGTSGVTDTQYF. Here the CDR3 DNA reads TGTGCCAGCAGCCCTGGGACTAGCGGGGTCACAGATACGCAGTATTTT.

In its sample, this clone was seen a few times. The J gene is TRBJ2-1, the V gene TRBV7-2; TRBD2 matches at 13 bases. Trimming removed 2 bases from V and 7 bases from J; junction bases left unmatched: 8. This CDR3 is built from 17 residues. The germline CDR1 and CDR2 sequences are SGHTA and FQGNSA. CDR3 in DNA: TGTGCCAGCAGCTTATTTTCTGGGACTAGCGGGAAAAATGAGCAGTTCTTC. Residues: CASSLFSGTSGKNEQFF.

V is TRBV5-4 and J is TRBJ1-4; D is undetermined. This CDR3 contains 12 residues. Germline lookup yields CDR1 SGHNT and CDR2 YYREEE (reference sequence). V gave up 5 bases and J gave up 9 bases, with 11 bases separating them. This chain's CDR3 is CASSDRTQKLFF. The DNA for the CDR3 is TGTGCCAGCAGTGACCGGACTCAAAAACTGTTTTTT.